The 10 T cell receptor beta chains below all came from one sample that was sequenced in a study of blood T cell repertoires in COVID-19 (dated by TCRdb to about 2020). Libraries were constructed by the immunoSEQ multiplex PCR assay. Imported from immuneACCESS, the table was reduced by TCRdb to in-frame sequences with V and J called. These copies leave out some clones; in studies compared against another copy, an unresolved V gene accounts for under half, and the cause of the remainder is not known. Present in this sample are 130,000 to 150,000 clones, approximately 85% of which were seen just once. Roughly 2.7% of the sample goes to the ten largest clones. Specimen: peripheral blood. All receptors derive from a human donor with acute or convalescent COVID-19. The donor label of this sample is uncertain.

This clone turned up a few times. The V and J genes are TRBV6-5 and TRBJ1-1, with D possibly being TRBD1 (6 bases). The CDR3 extends over 13 amino acids. CDR1 and CDR2 (germline): MNHEY, SVGAGI. Trimming removed 6 bases from V and 1 base from J, with 9 bases in between. The CDR3 nucleotides read TGTGCCAGCAGATTGGGACAGAACACTGAAGCTTTCTTT. It translates to CASRLGQNTEAFF.

The genes are TRBV18 and TRBJ2-1, with D unclear. The V end was cut by 1 base, the J end by 0 bases, with 10 bases between. CDR1 and CDR2 from the germline V gene are KGHSH and LQKENI. This CDR3 contains 16 residues. CDR3 amino acids: CASSPLAESSYNEQFF. Written as DNA, the CDR3 is TGTGCCAGCTCACCACTGGCGGAGAGCTCCTACAATGAGCAGTTCTTC.

This sequence joins TRBV11-2 and TRBJ1-2; perhaps TRBD1 as D (6 bases). The CDR3 has 13 amino acids. V lost 5 bases and J lost 4, with 11 bases in between. CDR1 is SGHAT, CDR2 FQNNGV, per germline. CDR3 sequence: CASSLETGYGYTF. CDR3 coding DNA: TGTGCCAGCAGCCTGGAGACAGGCTATGGCTACACCTTC.

The chain couples TRBV28 to TRBJ2-7; weak D call: TRBD2 (6 bases). V lost 10 bases to trimming and J lost 2 bases, with 21 bases between them. From germline, CDR1 is MDHEN and CDR2 SYDVKM. This CDR3 region has 15 residues. The DNA for the CDR3 is TGTGCCACCTTCCCCGGGGGTAGTGAACCCTACGAGCAGTACTTC. Translated, it gives CATFPGGSEPYEQYF. The full variable domain, with the rest looked up from reference TRBV28 and TRBJ2-7, is DVKVTQSSRYLVKRTGEKVFLECVQDMDHENMFWYRQDPGLGLRLIYFSYDVKMKEKGDIPEGYSVSREKKERFSLILESASTNQTSMYLCATFPGGSEPYEQYFGPGTRLTVT.

This clone appeared once. This chain links TRBV6-5 with TRBJ1-2, with D tentatively TRBD1 (5 bases). Trimming shortened V by 5 bases and J by 7 bases, and 14 bases separated the two germline ends. Germline V gives CDR1 MNHEY, CDR2 SVGAGI. The CDR3 contains 13 residues. This chain's CDR3 is CASSQTDSSGYTF. The CDR3 DNA follows: TGTGCCAGCAGTCAAACCGACAGTAGTGGCTACACCTTC.

There are a few counts of this clone. The V gene is TRBV7-9, the J gene TRBJ1-6; D is ambiguous. The CDR3 is 15 amino acids. Trimming took 0 bases from V and 8 from J, leaving 11 bases between them. CDR1 SEHNR and CDR2 FQNEAQ come from the germline V gene (reference sequence). CDR3 sequence: CASSLAALADSPLHF. The CDR3 nucleotides are TGTGCCAGCAGCTTAGCGGCTTTGGCGGATTCACCCCTCCACTTT.

The genes are TRBV6-1 and TRBJ1-6; tentative D call: TRBD1 (6 bases). Trimming cost V 2 bases and J 0 bases, with 14 bases left between them. The germline CDR1 and CDR2 sequences are MNHNS and SASEGT. There are 18 residues in the CDR3. Here the CDR3 reads CASSETRGSSSYNSPLHF. CDR3 nucleotide sequence: TGTGCCAGCAGTGAAACAAGGGGGTCCAGCTCCTATAATTCACCCCTCCACTTT.

This chain links TRBV5-3 with TRBJ1-1; no reliable D call. TRBV5-3 is designated an ORF whose function remains uncertain. There are 13 residues in the CDR3. Trimming shortened V by 0 bases and J by 3 bases, and 6 bases separated the two germline ends. CDR3 sequence: CARSLAADTEAFF. As DNA, the CDR3 is TGTGCCAGAAGCTTGGCCGCGGACACTGAAGCTTTCTTT.

This rearrangement joins TRBV6-5 to TRBJ1-1; D gene ambiguous. Germline CDR1 reads MNHEY; CDR2 reads SVGAGI. V was shortened by 6 bases and J by 4 bases, with 12 bases between the two germline ends. The CDR3 contains 13 residues. The DNA for the CDR3 is TGTGCCAGCAGGACCTACAGTGCCACTGAAGCTTTCTTT. The encoded protein is CASRTYSATEAFF.

The J gene is TRBJ2-1, the V gene TRBV7-3, with TRBD1 as a possible D gene (7 bases). This CDR3 has 15 amino acids. Trimming left V 2 bases short and J 5 bases short, with 13 bases between. Looked up from germline, CDR1 is SGHTA and CDR2 is FQGTGA. The chain's CDR3 is CASSLPGGFNNEQFF. The CDR3 DNA sequence: TGTGCCAGCAGCTTACCAGGGGGGTTTAACAATGAGCAGTTCTTC.